A single sample is the source of the 11 T cell receptor beta chains below, sequenced in a study of OX40 agonist ivuxolimab in advanced cancers. Sequencing used immunoSEQ multiplex PCR; TCRdb keeps in-frame clones, though not all of them. The sample carries roughly 96,000 clones, roughly four fifths recorded once. Sequences were derived from CD4+ or CD8+ T cells sorted from blood, sampled in a trial of the OX40 agonist ivuxolimab. All receptors come from an adult with an advanced solid tumor such as melanoma, head and neck, liver or kidney cancer.

The gene calls are TRBV19 and TRBJ2-1; D is uncertain. V was shortened by 6 bases and J by 1 base, with 10 bases between the two germline ends. The CDR3 is 14 residues long. Germline V gene sequence: CDR1 LNHDA, CDR2 SQIVND (reference sequence). The CDR3 is CASRALESYNEQFF. DNA for the CDR3: TGTGCCAGTAGGGCGCTCGAATCCTACAATGAGCAGTTCTTC.

The chain employs TRBV15 and TRBJ2-2, with 15 bases matching TRBD2. The CDR3 has 17 residues. V dropped 6 bases and J dropped 5; count of bases not matched to a gene: 7. The V gene's germline CDR1 is LNHNV and CDR2 YYDKDF (reference sequence). In nucleotides, the CDR3 is TGTGCCACCAGAAGGGGACTAGCGGGAGGAAAAACCGGGGAGCTGTTTTTT. Translated, it gives CATRRGLAGGKTGELFF.

The chain joins TRBV12-5 to TRBJ2-7, with 10 bases lining up with TRBD2. After removal of 4 bases from V and 5 bases from J, the junction contained 11 bases not matched to a gene. Germline V gene lookup returns CDR1 LGHNT and CDR2 FRNRAP. The CDR3 consists of 16 residues. In DNA form, the CDR3 reads TGTGCTAGTGGTTCTGGGCTAGCGGGAGAGAGGGACGAGCAGTACTTC. Translated, it gives CASGSGLAGERDEQYF.

The chain is built from TRBV10-2 and TRBJ2-2; D perhaps matches TRBD1 (6 bases). The V and J ends lost 8 bases and 0 bases respectively, with 13 bases between them. Germline V CDR1 and CDR2: WSHSY, SAAADI. The CDR3 runs 15 residues. The CDR3 is CASSTTGPNTGELFF. The DNA of the CDR3 is TGCGCCAGCTCTACAACAGGGCCGAACACCGGGGAGCTGTTTTTT.

The V call is TRBV6-1, the J call TRBJ1-3, with TRBD1 identical over 8 bases. This CDR3 comprises 15 residues. The V gene end was trimmed by 7 bases and the J gene end by 2 bases; junction bases not matched to a gene: 7. CDR1 MNHNS and CDR2 SASEGT come from the germline V gene. The CDR3 protein is CASMREDRAGNTIYF. DNA for the CDR3: TGTGCCAGCATGAGAGAGGACAGGGCTGGAAACACCATATATTTT.

The chain recombines TRBV6-5 with TRBJ1-1; D is perhaps TRBD1 (5 bases). V was shortened by 0 bases and J by 1 base, with 12 bases between the two germline ends. The CDR3 covers 16 residues. The germline gives CDR1 MNHEY, CDR2 SVGAGI. The CDR3 DNA follows: TGTGCCAGCAGTTACTCGGGGAGGGGAAGGAACACTGAAGCTTTCTTT. Translated, it gives CASSYSGRGRNTEAFF.

In its sample, this clone was seen many times. The chain links TRBV25-1 to TRBJ2-3, with D maybe TRBD1 (5 bases). V was pared by 8 bases and J by 1 base, with 19 bases between. Germline CDR1 is MGHDK and CDR2 is SYGVNS. The CDR3 has 16 residues. CDR3 sequence (DNA): TGTGCCAGCTCCCTGGCAGGGCCTACCGGCACAGATACGCAGTATTTT. Its protein is CASSLAGPTGTDTQYF.

The CDR3 DNA follows: TGTGCCAGCAGTCTGTACAGAGAGACCCAGTACTTC. Its protein product is CASSLYRETQYF. The J gene is TRBJ2-5, the V gene TRBV14; D is ambiguous. V lost 6 bases and J lost 4, with 9 bases in between. The germline V gene encodes CDR1 SGHDN and CDR2 FVKESK. This CDR3 is 12 amino acids long.

The chain uses TRBV19 and TRBJ1-2; 7 nucleotides line up with TRBD1. CDR3 length: 15 residues. Germline values: CDR1 LNHDA, CDR2 SQIVND (reference sequence). Trimming cost V 7 bases and J 2 bases; bases outside gene matches: 10. CDR3 amino acids: CASKVWGQQNYGYTF. DNA for the CDR3: TGTGCCAGTAAAGTTTGGGGACAGCAAAACTATGGCTACACCTTC. The complete variable domain, with remaining parts taken from reference TRBV19 and TRBJ1-2, reads DGGITQSPKYLFRKEGQNVTLSCEQNLNHDAMYWYRQDPGQGLRLIYYSQIVNDFQKGDIAEGYSVSREKKESFPLTVTSAQKNPTAFYLCASKVWGQQNYGYTFGSGTRLTVV.

This clone was seen only a few times. The J gene is TRBJ1-2, the V gene TRBV12-5, with D perhaps TRBD1 (6 bases). The germline V gene has CDR1 LGHNT and CDR2 FRNRAP. The CDR3 covers 12 residues. The V gene lost 6 bases and the J gene lost 4 bases, with 9 bases spanning the gap. CDR3 region: CASGSDSYGYTF. The CDR3 region has the DNA TGTGCTAGTGGCTCGGACAGCTATGGCTACACCTTC.

This clone was observed a single time. This chain uses TRBV19 with TRBJ1-2; D is possibly TRBD1 (6 bases). CDR1 and CDR2 from the germline V gene are LNHDA and SQIVND (reference sequence). The ends were cut back, 1 base at V and 4 bases at J, with 16 bases in the middle. CDR3 length: 16 amino acids. Here the CDR3 reads CASSIAPGAMTYGYTF. The CDR3 DNA reads as TGTGCCAGTAGTATAGCACCGGGGGCGATGACCTATGGCTACACCTTC. Using reference TRBV19 and TRBJ1-2 for the parts outside the CDR3, the full variable domain is DGGITQSPKYLFRKEGQNVTLSCEQNLNHDAMYWYRQDPGQGLRLIYYSQIVNDFQKGDIAEGYSVSREKKESFPLTVTSAQKNPTAFYLCASSIAPGAMTYGYTFGSGTRLTVV.